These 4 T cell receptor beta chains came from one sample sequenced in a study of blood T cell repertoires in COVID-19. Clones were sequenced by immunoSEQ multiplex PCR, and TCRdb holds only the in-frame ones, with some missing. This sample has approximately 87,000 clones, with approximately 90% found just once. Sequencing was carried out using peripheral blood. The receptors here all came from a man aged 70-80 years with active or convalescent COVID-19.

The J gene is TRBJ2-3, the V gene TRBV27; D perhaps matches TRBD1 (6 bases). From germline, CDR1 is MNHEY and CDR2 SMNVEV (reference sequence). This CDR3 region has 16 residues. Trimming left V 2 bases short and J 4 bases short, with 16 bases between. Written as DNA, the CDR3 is TGTGCCAGCAGTTTAGGAACCACAGGGAGAGCAGATACGCAGTATTTT. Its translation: CASSLGTTGRADTQYF.

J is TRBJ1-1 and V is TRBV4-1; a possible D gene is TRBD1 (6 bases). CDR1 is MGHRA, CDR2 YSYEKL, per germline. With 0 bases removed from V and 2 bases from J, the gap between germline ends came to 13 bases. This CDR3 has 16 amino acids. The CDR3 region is CASSQEFRTANTEAFF. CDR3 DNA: TGCGCCAGCAGCCAAGAGTTTAGGACAGCTAACACTGAAGCTTTCTTT.

In DNA, the CDR3 is TGTGCCTGGAGTGTAGATCTGGGGAGAGGTGAGCAGTTCTTC. This gives the protein CAWSVDLGRGEQFF. This rearrangement joins TRBV30 to TRBJ2-1; perhaps TRBD2 as D (5 bases). The CDR3 is 14 residues long. CDR1 is GTSNPN and CDR2 is SVGIG in the germline V gene (reference sequence). Between the trimmed V and J ends, which lost 0 bases and 9 bases, there was a span of 15 bases. Supplemented by reference TRBV30 and TRBJ2-1, the full variable domain reads SQTIHQWPATLVQPVGSPLSLECTVEGTSNPNLYWYRQAAGRGLQLLFYSVGIGQISSEVPQNLSASRPQDRQFILSSKKLLLSDSGFYLCAWSVDLGRGEQFFGPGTRLTVL.

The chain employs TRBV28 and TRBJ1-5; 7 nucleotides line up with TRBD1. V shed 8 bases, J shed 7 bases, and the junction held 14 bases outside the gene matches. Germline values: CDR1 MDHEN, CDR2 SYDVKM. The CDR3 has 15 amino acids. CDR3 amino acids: CASSLTTGAEQPQHF. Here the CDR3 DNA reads TGTGCCAGCTCTTTAACCACAGGGGCGGAACAGCCCCAGCATTTT.